The 2 T cell receptor beta chains presented below share a single source sample, sequenced in a study of blood T cell repertoires in COVID-19. The repertoire was sequenced with immunoSEQ multiplex PCR; TCRdb's copy has only in-frame clones and lacks some. The sample has tens of thousands of clones; less than 75% are singletons. The sequencing sample was made of peripheral blood. The receptor source for this set is a woman aged 55-75 years in a cohort sampled during active or convalescent COVID-19.

The V gene is TRBV6-2 or TRBV6-3, the J gene TRBJ2-7; 8 bases agree with TRBD2. The germline CDR1 and CDR2 sequences are MNHEY and SVGEGT. The trim removed 4 bases at V and 3 bases at J, leaving 8 bases unmatched. The CDR3 length is 15 residues. The DNA for the CDR3 is TGTGCCAGCAGTTCCGGGACTAGGAGGATCTACGAGCAGTACTTC. Amino acids: CASSSGTRRIYEQYF.

This chain links TRBV19 with TRBJ2-5; tentatively, D is TRBD1 (5 bases). V was trimmed by 6 bases and J by 6 bases, leaving 14 bases between them. The CDR3 extends over 13 amino acids. CDR1 is LNHDA and CDR2 is SQIVND in the germline V gene (reference sequence). CDR3 region: CASRGHQGKTQYF. Here the CDR3 DNA reads TGTGCCAGTAGAGGGCATCAGGGAAAGACCCAGTACTTC.